The 21 T cell receptor beta chains in this list originate from one sample, sequenced in a study of CD8+CD57+ T cells in acquired aplastic anemia. Both TCR beta VDJ combination and CDR3 sequence profiling were carried out. Genomic DNA was the template for this profiling. Each CDR3 protein is one row after TCRdb ran MiXCR on the reads. Of under 250,000 distinct CDR3 sequences detected, 34% appear once; the ten largest clones hold around 1.1%. Specimen: sorted CD4+, CD8+, or CD8+CD57+ T cells (not recorded which) from PBMCs. These receptors were collected from a human donor in good health, serving as a control.

This clonotype appeared many times. The chain uses TRBV9 and TRBJ2-3; 10 nucleotides match TRBD2. Germline V gene data show CDR1 as SGDLS and CDR2 as YYNGEE. V trimming: 3 bases; J trimming: 0 bases; junction bases outside the gene matches: 4. CDR3 length: 16 residues. CDR3 sequence reads: CASSERTSGSTDTQYF. The DNA for the CDR3 is TGTGCCAGCAGCGAGAGGACTAGCGGCAGCACAGATACGCAGTATTTT.

The sample holds a few counts of this clonotype. This may come from a read error, since a much larger clone is one base off. The rearrangement joins TRBV7-8 to TRBJ1-2; D remains unclear. From germline, CDR1 is SGHVS and CDR2 FQNEAQ. The CDR3 is 14 residues long. The germline V and J ends were trimmed by 5 bases and 3 bases, with 13 bases remaining between them. The CDR3, as DNA: TGTGCCAGCAGCAAATTGAGTTCGGACTATGGCTACACCTTC. It translates to CASSKLSSDYGYTF.

The J gene is TRBJ2-3, the V gene TRBV10-3, with 11 bases lining up with TRBD2. Germline values: CDR1 ENHRY, CDR2 SYGVKD. Losses at the gene ends were 4 bases for V and 5 bases for J; bases not matched to a gene: 2. This CDR3 is 14 amino acids long. Here the CDR3 reads CAISVLAGEDTQYF. CDR3 nucleotides: TGTGCCATCAGTGTACTAGCGGGAGAAGATACGCAGTATTTT.

In its sample, this clonotype was seen a few times. The chain combines TRBV5-1 with TRBJ2-1; 10 bases map to TRBD1. Germline CDR1 SGHRS, CDR2 YFSETQ. The trim removed 6 bases at V and 3 bases at J, leaving 3 bases unmatched. The CDR3 loop spans 14 amino acids. In DNA form, the CDR3 reads TGCGCCAGCACCCGGGACAGGGGCTACAATGAGCAGTTCTTC. Translation gives CASTRDRGYNEQFF. Together with reference TRBV5-1 and TRBJ2-1, the CDR3 gives the full variable domain: KAGVTQTPRYLIKTRGQQVTLSCSPISGHRSVSWYQQTPGQGLQFLFEYFSETQRNKGNFPGRFSGRQFSNSRSEMNVSTLELGDSALYLCASTRDRGYNEQFFGPGTRLTVL.

This clonotype came up a few times. The rearrangement uses TRBV6-5 and TRBJ1-1; a possible D gene is TRBD1 (6 bases). Germline V gene lookup returns CDR1 MNHEY and CDR2 SVGAGI. The CDR3 extends over 14 amino acids. V was pared by 4 bases and J by 6 bases, with 15 bases between. The CDR3 sequence: CASSSPTGFPEAFF. In DNA, the CDR3 is TGTGCCAGCAGTTCGCCTACAGGGTTCCCTGAAGCTTTCTTT.

This clonotype was detected only a few times. The J gene is TRBJ2-1, the V gene TRBV5-5, with D possibly TRBD1 on 6 matching bases. V dropped 3 bases and J dropped 6 bases, with 7 bases sitting between them. Germline V gene sequence: CDR1 SGHKS, CDR2 YYEKEE (reference sequence). The CDR3 consists of 12 residues. CDR3 sequence: CASSWDINEQFF. CDR3 nucleotide sequence: TGTGCCAGCAGCTGGGACATCAATGAGCAGTTCTTC.

The chain couples TRBV2 to TRBJ2-1; D is unresolved. This CDR3 spans 10 amino acids. Between the trimmed V and J ends, which lost 3 bases and 9 bases, there was a span of 3 bases. Germline V CDR1 and CDR2: SNHLY, FYNNEI. This chain's CDR3 is CASSDGEQFF. The CDR3 DNA sequence: TGTGCCAGCAGTGATGGTGAGCAGTTCTTC.

The J gene is TRBJ2-7, the V gene TRBV11-1; 9 bases line up with TRBD2. Germline trimming cut 0 bases from V and 0 bases from J; bases unmatched to any gene: 3. The germline V gene encodes CDR1 SGHAT and CDR2 FQDESV (reference sequence). CDR3 length: 16 residues. The DNA for the CDR3 is TGTGCCAGCAGCTTAGCGGTTAGCGGGGGCTCCTACGAGCAGTACTTC. This translates into CASSLAVSGGSYEQYF.

This clonotype showed up many times. V and J are TRBV7-8 and TRBJ1-2; 9 bases map to TRBD1. Germline CDR1 and CDR2: SGHVS and FQNEAQ. This CDR3 region has 14 residues. V dropped 5 bases and J dropped 5; count of bases not matched to a gene: 6. Here the CDR3 reads CASSPGTGPYGYTF. CDR3 sequence (DNA): TGTGCCAGCAGCCCAGGGACAGGGCCGTATGGCTACACCTTC.

This rearrangement joins TRBV29-1 to TRBJ2-7; no firm D call. Germline CDR1 SQVTM, CDR2 ANQGSEA. V was pared by 4 bases and J by 4 bases, with 17 bases between. This CDR3 has 14 amino acids. The CDR3 DNA sequence: TGCAGCGTTGTCGAGCCAGTGGCCGGTTACGAGCAGTACTTC. Translation gives CSVVEPVAGYEQYF.

This clonotype was detected only a few times. The V and J genes are TRBV2 and TRBJ1-3; D is perhaps TRBD1 (5 bases). The V gene lost 8 bases and the J gene lost 3 bases, with 17 bases spanning the gap. CDR3 length equals 15 residues. Germline V gene lookup returns CDR1 SNHLY and CDR2 FYNNEI. In DNA, the CDR3 is TGTGCCAGCGGAAGGGTGGAGGGGAGTGGAAACACCATATATTTT. It encodes CASGRVEGSGNTIYF.

To note about this clonotype: Mismatch with germline at one junction end may stem from a read error. V gene TRBV5-4 combines with J gene TRBJ2-7; D gene uncertain. The CDR3 consists of 13 residues. Per germline, CDR1 SGHNT and CDR2 YYREEE (reference sequence). CDR3 coding DNA: TGTGCCAGCAGCTCTGGGGTCTCCTACGTGCAGTACTTC. Amino acids: CASSSGVSYVQYF.

This clonotype came up a few times. The chain has TRBV10-3 and TRBJ1-2; D may be TRBD1 (6 bases). This CDR3 contains 12 residues. V was pared by 8 bases and J by 6 bases, with 13 bases between. CDR1 and CDR2 from the germline V gene are ENHRY and SYGVKD. The CDR3 is CAIPRDTDGYTF. The CDR3 bases are TGTGCCATCCCAAGGGACACCGATGGCTACACCTTC.

With regard to this clonotype: A much larger clone lies one base from this, so it may be a read error. In DNA, the CDR3 is TGTGCCGGCAGCGGCGATATTAAAAGGGGGTCCTACGAGCAGTACTTC. It yields the protein CAGSGDIKRGSYEQYF. The chain has TRBV11-1 and TRBJ2-7; tentatively, D is TRBD1 (6 bases). The CDR3 runs to 16 residues. Germline V gene data show CDR1 as SGHAT and CDR2 as FQDESV (reference sequence).

This clonotype was picked up a small number of times. The chain has TRBV7-3 and TRBJ2-2; D gene ambiguous. The CDR3 totals 13 residues. CDR1 SGHTA and CDR2 FQGTGA come from the germline V gene. The germline V and J ends were trimmed by 6 bases and 4 bases, with 9 bases remaining between them. The CDR3 region is CASSLSTTGELFF. The CDR3 DNA follows: TGTGCCAGCAGTTTATCGACCACCGGGGAGCTGTTTTTT.

A few counts support this clonotype. The chain couples TRBV11-3 to TRBJ2-5, with TRBD2 as a possible D gene (6 bases). V was clipped by 5 bases and J by 5 bases, with 18 bases between them. The CDR3 extends over 15 amino acids. Looked up from germline, CDR1 is SGHNT and CDR2 is YENEEA. The CDR3 coding sequence is TGTGCCAGCAGCAAGACTACGGGAGTTTACGAGACCCAGTACTTC. It codes for CASSKTTGVYETQYF.

This clonotype was counted ten times or more. The rearrangement links TRBV2 to TRBJ2-4, with 7 bases aligning to TRBD2. V trimming: 3 bases; J trimming: 4 bases; junction bases outside the gene matches: 6. This CDR3 has 15 amino acids. Germline V lookup: CDR1 SNHLY, CDR2 FYNNEI. CDR3 region: CASSDRGGEKNIQYF. The CDR3 DNA sequence: TGTGCCAGCAGTGACCGGGGAGGGGAAAAAAACATTCAGTACTTC.

Many counts were recorded for this clonotype. This chain joins TRBV5-1 and TRBJ2-7, with TRBD1 identical over 9 bases. The CDR3 runs to 16 residues. Germline trimming cut 4 bases from V and 6 bases from J; bases unmatched to any gene: 14. Germline V gene lookup returns CDR1 SGHRS and CDR2 YFSETQ. The CDR3 loop reads CASSGVPGQGRPEQYF. The CDR3 bases are TGCGCCAGCAGCGGAGTGCCGGGACAGGGAAGGCCCGAGCAGTACTTC. Full variable domain (rest looked up from reference TRBV5-1 and TRBJ2-7): KAGVTQTPRYLIKTRGQQVTLSCSPISGHRSVSWYQQTPGQGLQFLFEYFSETQRNKGNFPGRFSGRQFSNSRSEMNVSTLELGDSALYLCASSGVPGQGRPEQYFGPGTRLTVT.

This clonotype was recorded a few times. This rearrangement joins TRBV20-1 to TRBJ1-4; D ambiguous. V was clipped by 3 bases and J by 2 bases, with 16 bases between them. Germline lookup yields CDR1 DFQATT and CDR2 SNEGSKA (reference sequence). This CDR3 spans 16 amino acids. DNA of the CDR3: TGCAGTGCTAGTCCCTCCCCCGGAACTACTAATGAAAAACTGTTTTTT. Its protein product is CSASPSPGTTNEKLFF.

This clonotype was detected a few times. The chain is built from TRBV4-2 and TRBJ2-1; TRBD2 matches at 9 bases. The germline V gene has CDR1 LGHNA and CDR2 YNFKEQ. The CDR3 totals 19 residues. Losses at the gene ends were 4 bases for V and 5 bases for J; bases not matched to a gene: 18. This chain's CDR3 is CASSPILAGLSRGDNEQFF. The DNA for the CDR3 is TGTGCCAGCAGCCCAATCCTAGCGGGGCTTTCGAGGGGGGACAATGAGCAGTTCTTC.

Concerning this clonotype: Since the CDR3 does not end with the conserved phenylalanine or tryptophan, this likely comes from a read error. This sequence joins TRBV7-3 and TRBJ1-6, with D unclear. CDR1 is SGHTA, CDR2 FQGTGA, per germline. Trimming removed 3 bases from V and 11 bases from J, with 11 bases in between. This CDR3 is built from 13 residues. CDR3 DNA: TGTGCCAGCAGCTTTAGCTTAAATCCACCCCTCCACCTT. It translates to CASSFSLNPPLHL.